This T cell receptor (beta chain) was sequenced for a study of CD8+ T cells in alopecia areata. Study-wide background: Patients took tofacitinib for 6 to 18 months, followed by 6 drug-free months.

The treatment: oral pan-JAK inhibitor, 5-10 mg twice daily. Following extraction, RNA underwent reverse transcription to cDNA, which served as the sequencing template. Clones were sequenced by immunoSEQ multiplex PCR, and TCRdb holds only the in-frame ones, with some missing. The sample lists 150,000 to 200,000 clones; approximately 53% were seen once. Deletions cut 8 bases from V and 6 bases from J, with 11 bases between. The germline CDR1 and CDR2 sequences are LNHNV and YYDKDF (reference sequence). This CDR3 has 12 amino acids. The genes are TRBV15 and TRBJ1-5; D ambiguous. The starting material was CD8+ T cells sorted from blood, obtained at week 24, from a patient treated with tofacitinib. The clonotype comes from a human donor with alopecia areata. Here the CDR3 reads CATQLGSQPQHF. Here the CDR3 DNA reads TGTGCCACCCAGTTAGGGAGTCAGCCCCAGCATTTT. Together with reference TRBV15 and TRBJ1-5, the CDR3 gives the full variable domain: DAMVIQNPRYQVTQFGKPVTLSCSQTLNHNVMYWYQQKSSQAPKLLFHYYDKDFNNEADTPDNFQSRRPNTSFCFLDIRSPGLGDTAMYLCATQLGSQPQHFGDGTRLSIL.